This T cell receptor beta chain was sequenced during a study of blood T cell repertoires in COVID-19. Study summary: Whether acute or convalescent, the COVID-19 samples came from the United States, Italy and Spain.

Repertoires were generated with immunoSEQ multiplex PCR, while TCRdb's copy carries only in-frame clones and drops some. The data show under 400,000 clones, approximately 89% seen once. From germline, CDR1 is LNHDA and CDR2 SQIVND (reference sequence). There are 15 residues in the CDR3. Deletions cut 6 bases from V and 0 bases from J, with 12 bases between. The V and J genes are TRBV19 and TRBJ2-4, with D maybe TRBD2 (7 bases). The clonotype comes from a woman in her twenties or thirties with COVID-19, enrolled during active disease. The sequenced sample was peripheral blood. Written as DNA, the CDR3 is TGTGCCAGTAGGGGGGCTAGCGGAGCCAAAAACATTCAGTACTTC. Encoded protein: CASRGASGAKNIQYF.